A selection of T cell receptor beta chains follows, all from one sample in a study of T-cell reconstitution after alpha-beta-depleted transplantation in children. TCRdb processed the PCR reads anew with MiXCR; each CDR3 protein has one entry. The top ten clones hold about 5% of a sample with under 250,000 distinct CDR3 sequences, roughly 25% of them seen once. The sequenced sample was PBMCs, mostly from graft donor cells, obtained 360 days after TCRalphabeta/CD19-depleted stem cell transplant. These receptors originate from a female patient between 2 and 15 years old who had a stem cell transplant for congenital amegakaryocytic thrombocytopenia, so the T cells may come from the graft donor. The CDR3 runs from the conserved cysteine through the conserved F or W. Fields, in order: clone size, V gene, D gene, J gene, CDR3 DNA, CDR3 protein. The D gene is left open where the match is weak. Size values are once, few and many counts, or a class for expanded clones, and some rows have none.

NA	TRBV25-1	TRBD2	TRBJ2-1	TGTGCCAGCAGTCCCCTTCTAGCGGAAAGCTCCTACAATGAGCAGTTCTTC	CASSPLLAESSYNEQFF
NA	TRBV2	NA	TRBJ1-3	TGTGCCAGCATGGGATTCTCTGGAAACACCATATATTTT	CASMGFSGNTIYF
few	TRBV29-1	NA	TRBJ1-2	TGCAGCGTTGAAGCGACAGATTATGGCTACACCTTC	CSVEATDYGYTF
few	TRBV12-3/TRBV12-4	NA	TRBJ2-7	TGTGCCAGCAGTGTACTCGGGAGTTGGTCCTACGAGCAGTACTTC	CASSVLGSWSYEQYF
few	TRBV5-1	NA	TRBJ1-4	TGCGCCAGCAGCTTACCCTCCGGGCAAAATTTCGCAACTAATGAAAAACTGTTTTTT	CASSLPSGQNFATNEKLFF
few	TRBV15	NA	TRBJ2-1	TGTGCCACCCAAAGAGACCGCTCCTACAATGAGCAGTTCTTC	CATQRDRSYNEQFF
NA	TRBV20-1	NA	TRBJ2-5	TGCAGTGCCCGACTTGAGCTCCAAGAGACCCAGTACTTC	CSARLELQETQYF
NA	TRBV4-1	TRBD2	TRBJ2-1	TGCGCCAGCAGCCACACTAGCGGGGGAGGGATGGGGCAGTTCTTC	CASSHTSGGGMGQFF
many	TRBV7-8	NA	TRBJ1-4	TGTGCCAGCAAAATCCGTCCCGCAATCACTAATGAAAAACTGTTTTTT	CASKIRPAITNEKLFF
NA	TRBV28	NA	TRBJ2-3	TGTGCCAGCTCGGGTTTCGTGGGGGGCGCAGATACGCAGTATTTT	CASSGFVGGADTQYF
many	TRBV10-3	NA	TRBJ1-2	TGTGCCATCAGTGAGTCTGTGTTTGGCTATGGCTACACCTTC	CAISESVFGYGYTF
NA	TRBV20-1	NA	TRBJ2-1	TGCAGTGCTTACCCGGGACAAAGCTCCTACAATGAGCAGTTCTTC	CSAYPGQSSYNEQFF
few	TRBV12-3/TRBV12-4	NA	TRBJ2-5	TGTGCCAGCAGGCCTTCGGGGGTCCAAGAGACCCAGTACTTC	CASRPSGVQETQYF
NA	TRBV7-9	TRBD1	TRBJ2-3	TGTGCCAGCAGCTTAACAGGGGGAGTGCGAGGCGATACGCAGTATTTT	CASSLTGGVRGDTQYF
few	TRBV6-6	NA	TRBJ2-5	TGTGCCAGCAGCCCACGCATTTTCCAGTACTTC	CASSPRIFQYF
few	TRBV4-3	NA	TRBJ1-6	TGCGCCAGCAGCCAAGAGGGCGGCAGTCATTCACCCCTCCACTTT	CASSQEGGSHSPLHF
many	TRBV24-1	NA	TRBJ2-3	TGTGCCACCAGTGAAGAACCCGGGGACACAGATACGCAGTATTTT	CATSEEPGDTDTQYF
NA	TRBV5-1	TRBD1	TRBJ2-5	TGCGCCAGCAGCACTGGGACAGCCCAAGAGACCCAGTACTTC	CASSTGTAQETQYF
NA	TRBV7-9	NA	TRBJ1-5	TGTGCCAGCAGCTTAGGGGCGGCCAGCAATCAGCCCCAGCATTTT	CASSLGAASNQPQHF
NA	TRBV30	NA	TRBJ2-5	TGTGCCTGGAGTGGAATAGGAGCCGAGACCCAGTACTTC	CAWSGIGAETQYF
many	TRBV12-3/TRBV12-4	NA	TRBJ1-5	TGTGCCAGCAGTTTACAATGGAATCAGCCCCAGCATTTT	CASSLQWNQPQHF
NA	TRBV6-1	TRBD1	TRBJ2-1	TGTGCCAGCAGATCAGGGGGCTACAATGAGCAGTTCTTC	CASRSGGYNEQFF
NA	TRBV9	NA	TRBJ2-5	TGTGCCAGCAGCGTAGGGGGGGCTAGGGGTGAGACCCAGTACTTC	CASSVGGARGETQYF
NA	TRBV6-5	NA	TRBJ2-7	TGTGCCAGCAGTTCCCACGGGCCGGTGGGAGTCTCCTACGAGCAGTACTTC	CASSSHGPVGVSYEQYF
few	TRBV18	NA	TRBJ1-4	TGTGCCAGCTCAATGAGGGACGGTGAAAAACTGTTTTTT	CASSMRDGEKLFF
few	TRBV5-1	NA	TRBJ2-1	TGCGCCAGCGGCGGACGGAGCTCCTACAATGAGCAGTTCTTC	CASGGRSSYNEQFF
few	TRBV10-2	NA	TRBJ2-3	TGCGCCAGCCAAATAGACGGTAGCACAGATACGCAGTATTTT	CASQIDGSTDTQYF
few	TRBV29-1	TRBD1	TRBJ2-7	TGCAGCGTTGAAGATTTCGGGGGGACAGGGGCCCCGTTCGAGCAGTACTTC	CSVEDFGGTGAPFEQYF
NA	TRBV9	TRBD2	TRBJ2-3	TGTGCCAGCAGCGTAGCGGGAGGGCCAGATACGCAGTATTTT	CASSVAGGPDTQYF
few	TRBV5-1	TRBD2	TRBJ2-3	TGCGCCAGCAGCATTAGCGGGGAGCCCGCAGATACGCAGTATTTT	CASSISGEPADTQYF
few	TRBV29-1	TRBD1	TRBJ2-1	TGCAGCGCGAACCAGGGGGCTTCAGGCCTCGGGAGATACAATGAGCAGTTCTTC	CSANQGASGLGRYNEQFF
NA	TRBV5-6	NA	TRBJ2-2	TGTGCCAGCAGCTCCCTGTCAGGGGCGCGCCCCTATGGCACCGGGGAGCTGTTTTTT	CASSSLSGARPYGTGELFF
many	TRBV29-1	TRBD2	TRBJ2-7	TGCAGCGTTGATGCTACAGGGAAGCGGGGGGCCTACGAGCAGTACTTC	CSVDATGKRGAYEQYF
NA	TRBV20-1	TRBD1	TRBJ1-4	TGCAGTGCTAATCCAGGGGGCCTCAATGAAAAACTGTTTTTT	CSANPGGLNEKLFF
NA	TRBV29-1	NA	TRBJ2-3	TGCAGCGTCACCCCAGATACGCAGTATTTT	CSVTPDTQYF
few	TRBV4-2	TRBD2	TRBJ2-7	TGTGCCAGCAGCCAAGAGACTAGCGGGGGGTGGTCCTACGAGCAGTACTTC	CASSQETSGGWSYEQYF
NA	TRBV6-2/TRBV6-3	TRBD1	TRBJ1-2	TGTGCCAGCAGCTGGGGACAGCACTATGGCTACACCTTC	CASSWGQHYGYTF
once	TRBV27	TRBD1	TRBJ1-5	TGTGCCAGCAGTCCACGACAGGGCCATCAGTCCCAGCATTTT	CASSPRQGHQSQHF
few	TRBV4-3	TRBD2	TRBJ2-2	TGCGCCAGCAGCCCCACTAGCGTGGCCGGGGAGCTGTTTTTT	CASSPTSVAGELFF
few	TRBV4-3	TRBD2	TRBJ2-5	TGCGCCAGCAGCCACGAGGGACTAGCGGGAGAGACCCAGTACTTC	CASSHEGLAGETQYF
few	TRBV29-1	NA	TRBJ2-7	TGCAGCGTTGAAGGACAGACGGGGGGCCTATACGAGCAGTACTTC	CSVEGQTGGLYEQYF
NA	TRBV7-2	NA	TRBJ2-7	TGTGCCAGCAGCTTAGAACAGGGATACTACGAGCAGTACTTC	CASSLEQGYYEQYF
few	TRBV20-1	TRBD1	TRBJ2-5	TGCAGTGCTACCCAGGGACAGGACTTTGAGACCCAGTACTTC	CSATQGQDFETQYF
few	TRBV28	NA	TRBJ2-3	TGTGCCAGCAAGGACCAGGGCCGAGGTACGCAGTATTTT	CASKDQGRGTQYF
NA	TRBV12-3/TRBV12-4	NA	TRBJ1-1	TGTGCCAGCACCCTTGGCGGGGTGTGGACTGAAGCTTTCTTT	CASTLGGVWTEAFF
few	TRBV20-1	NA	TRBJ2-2	TGCAGTGCTATTAGGACAGAGACCGGGGAGCTGTTTTTT	CSAIRTETGELFF
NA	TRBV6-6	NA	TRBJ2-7	TGTGCCAGCAGACAGGGCGAGCAGTACTTC	CASRQGEQYF
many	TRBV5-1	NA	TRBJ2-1	TGCGCCAGCAGCTTGGCCATGGGGGTACCCTTACATGAGCAGTTCTTC	CASSLAMGVPLHEQFF
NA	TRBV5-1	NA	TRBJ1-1	TGCGCCAGCACCCGCACGTCAGGGGACACTGAAGCTTTCTTT	CASTRTSGDTEAFF
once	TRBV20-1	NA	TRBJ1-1	TGCAGTGCTGCCCCGACAGGAGAGTTGGTCACTGAAGCTTTCTTT	CSAAPTGELVTEAFF
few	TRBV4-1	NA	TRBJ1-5	TGCGCCAGCAGCCAAGATCCGGGGAGGAGCAATCAGCCCCAGCATTTT	CASSQDPGRSNQPQHF
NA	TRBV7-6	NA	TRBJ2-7	TGTGCCAGCAGCGCCGACCCCTACGAGCAGTACTTC	CASSADPYEQYF
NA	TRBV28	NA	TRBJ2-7	TGTGCCAGCACCGACGTGGCAAAATCCTACGAGCAGTACTTC	CASTDVAKSYEQYF